Shown below are 32 T cell receptor beta chains from a single sample sequenced in a study of blood T cell repertoires in COVID-19. TCRdb's copy holds only in-frame clones and misses some; the assay was immunoSEQ multiplex PCR. Counted here are 270,000 or so clones, approximately 92% occurring once; the ten biggest clones make up approximately 5%. Sequencing used peripheral blood. Receptors were obtained from a woman aged 40 to 55 who had recovered from COVID-19.

The CDR3 loop reads CASSNRGELFF. For the CDR3, the DNA is TGTGCCAGCAGTAACAGGGGGGAGCTGTTTTTT. V gene TRBV12-3 or TRBV12-4 combines with J gene TRBJ2-2, with D tentatively TRBD1 (5 bases). V lost 5 bases to trimming and J lost 8 bases, with 6 bases between them. The CDR3 is 11 amino acids.

This clone was recorded only once. The chain is built from TRBV6-2 or TRBV6-3 and TRBJ2-7; D remains unclear. The V gene's germline CDR1 is MNHEY and CDR2 SVGEGT. V lost 3 bases, J lost 6 bases, and 6 bases lay in between. This CDR3 has 11 amino acids. The CDR3 here is CASSYTGEQYV. In DNA, the CDR3 is TGTGCCAGCAGTTATACGGGCGAGCAGTACGTC.

This clone was found once. The rearrangement links TRBV3-1 (or the pseudogene TRBV3-2) to TRBJ2-5; TRBD2 agrees at 13 bases. Germline trimming cut 3 bases from V and 4 bases from J; bases unmatched to any gene: 8. This CDR3 region has 17 residues. Per the germline V gene, CDR1 is LGHDT and CDR2 is YNNKEL (reference sequence). The CDR3 DNA is TGTGCCAGCAGCCATGGGGGACTAGCGGGATTATTAGAGACCCAGTACTTC. As protein: CASSHGGLAGLLETQYF.

V is TRBV5-4 and J is TRBJ2-5, with TRBD2 identical over 8 bases. This CDR3 region has 15 residues. CDR1 and CDR2 (germline): SGHNT, YYREEE (reference sequence). Trimming at V came to 2 bases and at J to 4 bases, leaving 7 bases not matched to a gene. The CDR3 coding sequence is TGTGCCAGCAGCTTACCCGGGGGGGCATCAGAGACCCAGTACTTC. This sequence encodes CASSLPGGASETQYF.

V is TRBV10-3 and J is TRBJ2-3; 7 bases fit TRBD2. J was trimmed by 0 bases and V by 6 bases; bases with no gene match: 9. The CDR3 covers 16 residues. Germline V gene sequence: CDR1 ENHRY, CDR2 SYGVKD. CDR3 sequence: CAISPVLAASTDTQYF. The CDR3 nucleotides read TGTGCCATCAGCCCAGTCCTAGCGGCTAGCACAGATACGCAGTATTTT.

The CDR3 spells CSVEGPAGDTDTQYF. DNA for the CDR3: TGCAGCGTTGAGGGCCCAGCGGGGGACACAGATACGCAGTATTTT. The rearrangement joins TRBV29-1 to TRBJ2-3; 8 positions agree with TRBD2. There are 15 residues in the CDR3. After removal of 3 bases from V and 2 bases from J, the junction contained 7 bases not matched to a gene. The V gene's germline CDR1 is SQVTM and CDR2 ANQGSEA.

The rearrangement links TRBV19 to TRBJ2-1, with TRBD2 matching 7 bases. The CDR3 runs to 15 residues. Germline CDR1 and CDR2: LNHDA and SQIVND (reference sequence). V shed 4 bases, J shed 4 bases, and the junction held 7 bases outside the gene matches. The CDR3 DNA reads as TGTGCCAGTAGTACGATAGCGGGCCCATACAATGAGCAGTTCTTC. This translates into CASSTIAGPYNEQFF.

V gene TRBV3-1 (or the pseudogene TRBV3-2) combines with J gene TRBJ1-5; D uncertain. Per germline, CDR1 LGHDT and CDR2 YNNKEL (reference sequence). This CDR3 has 16 amino acids. The V gene lost 0 bases and the J gene lost 4 bases, with 13 bases spanning the gap. CDR3 protein: CASSQDIFGENQPQHF. CDR3 bases: TGTGCCAGCAGCCAAGATATTTTCGGGGAGAATCAGCCCCAGCATTTT.

The chain links TRBV28 to TRBJ1-4; 9 nucleotides align to TRBD1. The ends lost 4 bases at V and 2 bases at J; junction bases unmatched: 5. The germline CDR1 and CDR2 sequences are MDHEN and SYDVKM. This CDR3 region has 16 residues. In DNA form, the CDR3 reads TGTGCCAGCAGTTCTCCGGGACAGGGTACTAATGAAAAACTGTTTTTT. It translates to CASSSPGQGTNEKLFF.

The CDR3 here is CASSERDSNYEQYF. The CDR3 DNA follows: TGTGCCAGCAGCGAGAGGGACTCGAACTACGAGCAGTACTTC. The V gene is TRBV21-1, the J gene TRBJ2-7; the DNA was not compared with TRBD2, the D call given in the table. TRBV21-1 is shown as a pseudogene. This CDR3 has 14 residues.

The chain combines TRBV27 with TRBJ1-5; possible D gene TRBD1, 5 bases. V was shortened by 1 base and J by 0 bases, with 10 bases between the two germline ends. The CDR3 is 16 amino acids. CDR1 is MNHEY and CDR2 is SMNVEV in the germline V gene (reference sequence). Here the CDR3 DNA reads TGTGCCAGCAGTTTATGGGCGGGGGGTAGCAATCAGCCCCAGCATTTT. It is translated as CASSLWAGGSNQPQHF.

The genes are TRBV20-1 and TRBJ2-1; D unclear. CDR3 length: 16 residues. From germline, CDR1 is DFQATT and CDR2 SNEGSKA (reference sequence). V lost 3 bases and J lost 0, with 15 bases in between. In DNA, the CDR3 is TGCAGTGCTAGTTTGGCTCCCCACAGCTCCTACAATGAGCAGTTCTTC. Translation gives CSASLAPHSSYNEQFF.

The rearrangement joins TRBV27 to TRBJ2-2, with D maybe TRBD2 (5 bases). CDR3 length: 16 residues. The germline gives CDR1 MNHEY, CDR2 SMNVEV (reference sequence). With 6 bases removed from V and 0 bases from J, the gap between germline ends came to 14 bases. CDR3 region: CASRRSGSTNTGELFF. The DNA for the CDR3 is TGTGCCAGCAGGCGGAGCGGCTCCACGAACACCGGGGAGCTGTTTTTT.

The chain carries TRBV10-3 and TRBJ1-3; TRBD1 matches 9 bases. V gave up 0 bases and J gave up 4 bases; unmatched junction bases: 1. Germline V gives CDR1 ENHRY, CDR2 SYGVKD. The CDR3 has 15 residues. The CDR3 is CAISESDRGGNTIYF. The CDR3 DNA follows: TGTGCCATCAGTGAGTCGGACAGGGGCGGAAACACCATATATTTT.

The V gene is TRBV11-2, the J gene TRBJ1-5; TRBD1 is a possible D gene (5 bases). Germline CDR1 SGHAT, CDR2 FQNNGV. This CDR3 region has 14 residues. The ends were cut back, 2 bases at V and 7 bases at J, with 12 bases in the middle. DNA for the CDR3: TGTGCCAGCAGCTTATCCGGGGGTGGGCAGCCCCAGCATTTT. Protein sequence: CASSLSGGGQPQHF.

The V and J genes are TRBV7-5 and TRBJ1-5. TRBV7-5 corresponds to a pseudogene. This CDR3 region has 16 residues. In nucleotides, the CDR3 is TGTGTCAGAAGCAATTACCGGGAAAGCGGTAATCAGCCCCAGCATTTT. It specifies CVRSNYRESGNQPQHF.

The chain has TRBV4-3 and TRBJ1-1; D unresolved. V dropped 1 base and J dropped 6 bases, with 21 bases sitting between them. CDR1 and CDR2 from the germline V gene are LGHNA and YSLEER. CDR3 size: 17 residues. CDR3 bases: TGCGCCAGCAGCCAAGGCGGGTTGGGAGTGTCAGGCCCTGAAGCTTTCTTT. Translating it yields CASSQGGLGVSGPEAFF.

The rearrangement joins TRBV6-2 or TRBV6-3 to TRBJ2-2; no reliable D call. Between the trimmed V and J ends, which lost 4 bases and 3 bases, there was a span of 9 bases. CDR3 length: 14 amino acids. From germline, CDR1 is MNHEY and CDR2 SVGEGT. CDR3 amino acids: CASSFPGYTGELFF. CDR3 nucleotides: TGTGCCAGCAGTTTCCCGGGTTACACCGGGGAGCTGTTTTTT.

The genes are TRBV23-1 and TRBJ2-3; 9 bases line up with TRBD1. TRBV23-1 is marked as an open reading frame, function uncertain. V shed 3 bases and J 1 base; nucleotides not matched to a gene: 8. The length of the CDR3 is 17 residues. The CDR3 nucleotides are TGCGCCAGCAGTCACTTGCCGGGACAGGGACGCACAGATACGCAGTATTTT. Residues: CASSHLPGQGRTDTQYF.

This clone has more than one count but fewer than ten. The chain combines TRBV4-1 with TRBJ1-2; TRBD1 agrees at 7 bases. The germline V gene has CDR1 MGHRA and CDR2 YSYEKL. V shed 1 base, J shed 8 bases, and the junction held 7 bases outside the gene matches. This CDR3 has 14 amino acids. The CDR3 DNA reads TGCGCCAGCAGCCAAGCCAAGGGGGCGCGAGGCTACACCTTC. It yields the protein CASSQAKGARGYTF.

The chain uses TRBV7-8 and TRBJ1-2; possible D gene TRBD1, 5 bases. Germline V gene sequence: CDR1 SGHVS, CDR2 FQNEAQ. The CDR3 has 15 amino acids. V lost 3 bases, J lost 8 bases, and 19 bases lay in between. CDR3 amino acids: CASSFKRAGLQGYTF. CDR3 DNA sequence: TGTGCCAGCAGCTTTAAAAGGGCGGGGCTCCAGGGCTACACCTTC.

This chain uses TRBV7-9 with TRBJ2-1, with D possibly matching TRBD1 (8 bases). Germline CDR1 reads SEHNR; CDR2 reads FQNEAQ (reference sequence). Trimming removed 3 bases from V and 8 bases from J, with 14 bases in between. The CDR3 runs to 14 residues. The CDR3 DNA reads as TGTGCCAGCAGCTTCGACAGGGGAGGGGATGAGCAGTTCTTC. Amino acid sequence: CASSFDRGGDEQFF.

The V and J genes are TRBV10-3 and TRBJ1-2, with D uncertain. CDR1 ENHRY and CDR2 SYGVKD come from the germline V gene. The V gene lost 6 bases and the J gene lost 6 bases, with 11 bases spanning the gap. The CDR3 runs to 12 residues. The CDR3 DNA reads TGTGCCATCAGCGTCCGGGGAGATGGCTACACCTTC. Translated, it gives CAISVRGDGYTF.

The genes are TRBV2 and TRBJ1-2, with TRBD1 matching over 7 bases. Losses at the gene ends were 8 bases for V and 2 bases for J; bases not matched to a gene: 8. Germline loops: CDR1 SNHLY, CDR2 FYNNEI. The CDR3 totals 14 residues. CDR3 coding DNA: TGTGCCAGCTTGAGAGGGGGCACAAACTATGGCTACACCTTC. This sequence encodes CASLRGGTNYGYTF.

V and J are TRBV9 and TRBJ2-1; D ambiguous. The CDR3 contains 16 residues. CDR1 and CDR2 from the germline V gene are SGDLS and YYNGEE. V dropped 0 bases and J dropped 0 bases, with 10 bases sitting between them. CDR3 bases: TGTGCCAGCAGCGTAGGTCCGCAACTCTCCTACAATGAGCAGTTCTTC. Translating it yields CASSVGPQLSYNEQFF.

This clone was observed many times. The V call is TRBV20-1, the J call TRBJ2-7; D possibly corresponds to TRBD1 (6 bases). V shed 3 bases and J shed 3 bases, with 15 bases lying between them. Germline CDR1 DFQATT, CDR2 SNEGSKA (reference sequence). The CDR3 is made up of 14 amino acids. CDR3 sequence: CSASFGGPCYEQYV. CDR3 in DNA: TGCAGTGCTAGTTTTGGGGGCCCGTGCTACGAGCAGTACGTC.

J is TRBJ2-1 and V is TRBV11-2; 13 bases match TRBD2. The V and J ends lost 8 bases and 4 bases, in that order; junction bases with no gene match: 8. This CDR3 contains 16 residues. Germline CDR1 SGHAT, CDR2 FQNNGV. The DNA of the CDR3 is TGTGCCAGCCGACGACCGGGACTAGCGGGGTACAATGAGCAGTTCTTC. This codes for CASRRPGLAGYNEQFF.

The rearrangement uses TRBV7-9 and TRBJ2-2; TRBD2 agrees at 8 bases. The CDR3 runs 16 residues. J lost 6 bases, V lost 0 bases, and 6 bases had no gene match. CDR1 and CDR2 (germline): SEHNR, FQNEAQ (reference sequence). CDR3 nucleotide sequence: TGTGCCAGCAGCTTAGCAGTTAGCGGGGTCTCCGGGGAGCTGTTTTTT. It codes for CASSLAVSGVSGELFF.

This clone was seen a single time. The chain uses TRBV30 and TRBJ2-7, with a tentative D call TRBD2 (7 bases). Germline loops: CDR1 GTSNPN, CDR2 SVGIG (reference sequence). This CDR3 contains 13 residues. Trimming left V 8 bases short and J 5 bases short, with 19 bases between. DNA for the CDR3: TGTGCCGAAAGCCGGGGGGCTTTCGACGAGCAGTACTTC. Its translation: CAESRGAFDEQYF.

The chain is built from TRBV10-2 and TRBJ2-5; a weak D match, TRBD1 (5 bases). Germline loops: CDR1 WSHSY, CDR2 SAAADI. Between the trimmed V and J ends, which lost 10 bases and 5 bases, there was a span of 23 bases. The CDR3 runs to 15 residues. The CDR3 DNA reads as TGCGCCAACAAACCACGGCCCAGGGCGAAGGAGACCCAGTACTTC. Protein sequence: CANKPRPRAKETQYF.

The rearrangement links TRBV10-3 to TRBJ1-2; D is uncertain. V lost 1 base and J lost 7, with 7 bases in between. In germline, CDR1 is ENHRY, CDR2 SYGVKD. The CDR3 totals 12 residues. CDR3 protein: CAISEFGLGYTF. CDR3 DNA: TGTGCCATCAGTGAGTTTGGCCTTGGCTACACCTTC.

The J gene is TRBJ2-1, the V gene TRBV20-1; 13 bases fit TRBD2. The CDR3 loop spans 14 amino acids. Germline CDR1 and CDR2: DFQATT and SNEGSKA (reference sequence). The V and J ends lost 3 bases and 8 bases, in that order; junction bases with no gene match: 4. CDR3 loop: CSASRLAGGDEQFF. The CDR3 coding sequence is TGCAGTGCTAGTCGACTAGCGGGGGGTGATGAGCAGTTCTTC.